The rows below give T cell receptor beta chains drawn from one sample of a study of T cell repertoires and HLA-DP antigens. The antigens these receptors bind are not known. Profiling relied on immunoSEQ multiplex PCR, and the TCRdb table lists in-frame clones only, not all of them. The top ten hold around 1.6% of the sample, which has tens of thousands of clones, 80% seen once. Sequenced sample: CD4+ T cells from PBMCs. Receptors were obtained from a man between 60 and 75 years old in good health and CMV-seronegative. Each CDR3 is given with its conserved first and last residue. Each record gives: D gene, J gene, clone size, V gene, CDR3 protein, CDR3 DNA. D genes are given only for firm matches. The size of a clone is reported for some rows only, either as once, few or many, or as a class for expanded clones.

>TRBD1|TRBJ2-7|NA|TRBV6-6
CASSGRDRGAEQYF
TGTGCCAGCAGTGGCCGGGACAGGGGGGCCGAGCAGTACTTC
>NA|TRBJ2-1|NA|TRBV7-6
CASSPGTDNMNEQFF
TGTGCCAGCAGCCCCGGGACCGATAACATGAATGAGCAGTTCTTC
>NA|TRBJ2-7|NA|TRBV5-4
CASSALTGTDEQYF
TGTGCCAGCAGCGCCCTGACAGGGACTGACGAGCAGTACTTC
>NA|TRBJ2-7|NA|TRBV7-9
CASSPGMDSYEQYF
TGTGCCAGCAGCCCCGGGATGGACTCCTACGAGCAGTACTTC
>NA|TRBJ2-7|NA|TRBV4-1
CASSPAARDGSYEQYF
TGCGCCAGCAGCCCCGCGGCCCGGGACGGATCCTACGAGCAGTACTTC
>NA|TRBJ1-6|NA|TRBV4-2
CASSQGAGRKDSPLHF
TGTGCCAGCAGCCAAGGGGCAGGGCGTAAGGATTCACCCCTCCACTTT
>NA|TRBJ2-1|once|TRBV19
CASKSQQGREYNEQFF
TGTGCCAGTAAGTCCCAACAGGGAAGGGAATACAATGAGCAGTTCTTC
>NA|TRBJ1-4|NA|TRBV19
CASSINSNSGNEKLFF
TGTGCCAGTAGTATAAACTCGAACTCAGGGAACGAAAAACTGTTTTTT
>NA|TRBJ2-2|NA|TRBV28
CASRPDGGELFF
TGTGCCAGCAGGCCCGACGGCGGGGAGCTGTTTTTT
>TRBD2|TRBJ2-2|NA|TRBV19
CASSISSGGAHTGELFF
TGTGCCAGTAGTATCTCGAGCGGGGGGGCGCACACCGGGGAGCTGTTTTTT
>NA|TRBJ2-3|NA|TRBV7-2
CASSPAWHFTGTDTQYF
TGTGCCAGCAGCCCGGCCTGGCACTTCACTGGCACAGATACGCAGTATTTT
>NA|TRBJ1-3|NA|TRBV6-5
CASSFNMGTGNTIYF
TGTGCCAGCAGTTTCAACATGGGTACTGGAAACACCATATATTTT
>NA|TRBJ1-5|NA|TRBV6-4
CASSGVPQGGNQPQHF
TGTGCCAGCAGTGGCGTTCCCCAGGGAGGCAATCAGCCCCAGCATTTT
>NA|TRBJ2-1|once|TRBV7-6
CASSSLGGRGTSGSYNEQFF
TGTGCCAGCAGCTCCCTTGGTGGTCGGGGGACGAGCGGGTCCTACAATGAGCAGTTCTTC
>NA|TRBJ1-3|NA|TRBV30
CAWTQTGAANTIYF
TGTGCCTGGACCCAAACTGGGGCAGCAAACACCATATATTTT
>NA|TRBJ1-1|NA|TRBV5-1
CASSFKDGGRDTEAFF
TGCGCCAGCAGCTTTAAGGACGGGGGGCGCGACACTGAAGCTTTCTTT
>NA|TRBJ1-1|NA|TRBV6-6
CASSYSEAQAAEAFF
TGTGCCAGCAGTTACTCGGAGGCTCAGGCCGCTGAAGCTTTCTTT
>TRBD1|TRBJ1-3|NA|TRBV11-2
CASSLDRAGNTIYF
TGTGCCAGCAGCCTGGACAGGGCTGGAAACACCATATATTTT
>NA|TRBJ1-4|medium-sized|TRBV9
CASSVDPQNEKLFF
TGTGCCAGCAGCGTAGATCCACAGAATGAAAAACTGTTTTTT
>NA|TRBJ2-5|NA|TRBV2
CASILDRSRETQYF
NA
>TRBD1|TRBJ2-3|few|TRBV7-6
CASSRTRLGTGGDTQYF
TGTGCCAGCAGCCGTACAAGGCTAGGGACAGGGGGTGATACGCAGTATTTT
>TRBD2|TRBJ2-1|few|TRBV27
CASRFGTSGRASSYNEQFF
TGTGCCAGCAGGTTCGGGACTAGCGGGAGGGCCAGCTCCTACAATGAGCAGTTCTTC
>TRBD1|TRBJ2-7|once|TRBV2
CASKLRGLSYEQYF
TGTGCCAGCAAACTCAGGGGGCTCTCCTACGAGCAGTACTTC
>TRBD1|TRBJ1-5|NA|TRBV5-1
CASSRGQADQPQHF
TGCGCCAGCAGCAGAGGACAGGCTGATCAGCCCCAGCATTTT
>TRBD1|TRBJ1-4|NA|TRBV11-2
CASSLLTGWEKLFF
TGTGCCAGCAGCCTCCTGACAGGGTGGGAAAAACTGTTTTTT
>TRBD1|TRBJ1-2|NA|TRBV6-5
CASSYSRTGGRGGYTF
TGTGCCAGCAGTTACTCTCGGACAGGGGGCAGGGGTGGCTACACCTTC
>TRBD2|TRBJ2-1|NA|TRBV28
CASSSPGTSKGHEQFF
TGTGCCAGCAGTTCTCCCGGGACTAGCAAGGGTCATGAGCAGTTCTTC
>NA|TRBJ1-2|NA|TRBV6-6
CASSYRRDYGYTF
TGTGCCAGCAGTTACAGGCGGGACTATGGCTACACCTTC
>NA|TRBJ1-1|NA|TRBV30
CAWGVRVPEAFF
TGTGCCTGGGGTGTGAGGGTCCCTGAAGCTTTCTTT
>NA|TRBJ1-2|NA|TRBV27
CASKDPNYGYTF
TGTGCCAGCAAGGACCCTAACTATGGCTACACCTTC
>NA|TRBJ2-7|NA|TRBV18
CASSSSTYEQYF
TGTGCCAGCTCGTCCAGTACCTACGAGCAGTACTTC
>TRBD2|TRBJ2-2|few|TRBV7-8
CASSLPRRSSGVTGELFF
TGTGCCAGCAGCCTCCCCCGTCGTTCTAGCGGAGTGACCGGGGAGCTGTTTTTT
>NA|TRBJ1-4|NA|TRBV18
CASSPRTANNEKLFF
TGTGCCAGCTCACCTCGGACAGCTAATAATGAAAAACTGTTTTTT
>TRBD2|TRBJ2-3|NA|TRBV7-3
CASSLTGLAASDTQYF
TGTGCCAGCAGCTTAACGGGACTAGCCGCATCTGATACGCAGTATTTT
>NA|TRBJ2-5|NA|TRBV18
CASSPRKETQYF
TGTGCCAGCTCACCCCGAAAAGAGACCCAGTACTTC
>NA|TRBJ2-2|few|TRBV4-2
CASSQESSNTGELFF
TGTGCCAGCAGCCAAGAAAGCTCGAACACCGGGGAGCTGTTTTTT
>TRBD2|TRBJ2-1|NA|TRBV25-1
CASSGEAGDAKPEQFF
TGTGCCAGCAGTGGTGAGGCGGGAGATGCAAAACCAGAGCAGTTCTTC
>TRBD2|TRBJ2-5|NA|TRBV7-8
CASSPRLAGSTPVTQYF
TGTGCCAGCAGCCCGAGACTAGCGGGATCAACCCCGGTGACCCAGTACTTC
>NA|TRBJ1-5|NA|TRBV7-2
CASSLVGNNQPQHF
TGTGCCAGCAGCTTAGTTGGTAACAATCAGCCCCAGCATTTT
>NA|TRBJ1-4|NA|TRBV6-4
CASSGGPREKLFF
TGTGCCAGCAGTGGGGGGCCCCGGGAAAAACTGTTTTTT
>TRBD2|TRBJ2-3|NA|TRBV13
CASSTVLLAAEDTQYF
TGTGCCAGCAGCACCGTCCTACTAGCGGCTGAGGATACGCAGTATTTT
>NA|TRBJ2-3|NA|TRBV6-5
CASSPGTDTQYF
TGTGCCAGCAGCCCGGGGACAGATACGCAGTATTTT
>TRBD1|TRBJ1-4|NA|TRBV5-1
CASSPGQNNEKLFF
TGCGCCAGCAGCCCGGGACAGAATAATGAAAAACTGTTTTTT
>NA|TRBJ2-1|NA|TRBV6-5
CASSPRESGYNEQFF
TGTGCCAGCAGTCCCCGGGAGTCGGGGTACAATGAGCAGTTCTTC